These 10 T cell receptor beta chains originate from one sample sequenced in a study of cytomegalovirus exposure and HLA in healthy donors. Method: immunoSEQ multiplex PCR; TCRdb's copy keeps in-frame clones and lacks some. The sample holds 150,000 to 200,000 clones, approximately 96% seen once. Material for sequencing was PBMCs. The receptors derive from a young woman in good health and CMV-seronegative.

A single count supports this clone. V is TRBV25-1 and J is TRBJ2-3, with 9 positions matching TRBD2. The CDR3 totals 15 residues. V was pared by 1 base and J by 6 bases, with 5 bases of the junction left unmatched. The germline V gene encodes CDR1 MGHDK and CDR2 SYGVNS. The CDR3 nucleotides read TGTGCCAGCAGTGAATTAGCGGGGGTTGACGATACGCAGTATTTT. Encoded protein: CASSELAGVDDTQYF.

The chain has TRBV11-2 and TRBJ1-1; 8 bases line up with TRBD1. With V trimmed by 1 base and J by 8 bases, 9 bases remained unmatched. The CDR3 is made up of 15 amino acids. Germline lookup yields CDR1 SGHAT and CDR2 FQNNGV. The CDR3 region has the DNA TGTGCCAGCAGCTTAGGGCCAGGGGGCGGAGAGGAAGCTTTCTTT. This gives the protein CASSLGPGGGEEAFF.

DNA of the CDR3: TGTGCCAGCAGTCATCAAACAGGGGCCGGTAATGAAAAACTGTTTTTT. Encoded protein: CASSHQTGAGNEKLFF. The chain uses TRBV7-9 and TRBJ1-4; 7 bases fit TRBD1. Trimming took 6 bases from V and 4 from J; bases not matched to a gene: 11. Germline values: CDR1 SEHNR, CDR2 FQNEAQ (reference sequence). The CDR3 runs 16 residues.

This chain connects TRBV9 to TRBJ2-7, with D perhaps TRBD1 (8 bases). The CDR3 has 15 residues. V lost 4 bases and J lost 1, with 15 bases in between. Germline lookup yields CDR1 SGDLS and CDR2 YYNGEE. The CDR3 loop reads CASSSGGTGSYEQYF. For the CDR3, the DNA is TGTGCCAGCAGCTCCGGGGGGACAGGATCCTACGAGCAGTACTTC.

V is TRBV7-9 and J is TRBJ1-1, with 8 bases matching TRBD1. The J segment lost 5 bases and the V segment lost 3 bases, leaving 2 bases of the junction unmatched. This CDR3 has 13 residues. In germline, CDR1 is SEHNR, CDR2 FQNEAQ (reference sequence). The DNA of the CDR3 is TGTGCCAGCAGCTTCCAGGGGGCAACTGAAGCTTTCTTT. Its translation: CASSFQGATEAFF.

CDR3 loop: CASSSPGTGNTIYF. Written as DNA, the CDR3 is TGCGCCAGCAGCTCCCCCGGGACTGGAAACACCATATATTTT. This chain links TRBV4-1 with TRBJ1-3, with D uncertain. The V gene lost 5 bases and the J gene lost 2 bases, with 10 bases spanning the gap. The CDR3 runs 14 residues. Germline lookup yields CDR1 MGHRA and CDR2 YSYEKL.

The chain is built from TRBV18 and TRBJ1-1, with D tentatively TRBD1 (5 bases). The V gene's germline CDR1 is KGHSH and CDR2 LQKENI. Trimming pared 2 bases from V and 3 bases from J, leaving 7 bases between. The CDR3 contains 13 residues. The CDR3 is CASSPTGDTEAFF. CDR3 coding DNA: TGTGCCAGCTCACCAACGGGGGACACTGAAGCTTTCTTT.

The rearrangement links TRBV4-2 to TRBJ2-5, with TRBD2 as a possible D gene (5 bases). Germline V gene lookup returns CDR1 LGHNA and CDR2 YNFKEQ. The CDR3 has 15 residues. V was clipped by 1 base and J by 5 bases, with 14 bases between them. CDR3 sequence (DNA): TGTGCCAGCAGCCAAGTTGGCCGGACTTTGGAGACCCAGTACTTC. Translated, it gives CASSQVGRTLETQYF.

The V gene is TRBV15, the J gene TRBJ1-3, with a weak D call TRBD1 (5 bases). Trimming stripped 3 bases from V and 7 bases from J, with 25 bases between. CDR1 and CDR2 (germline): LNHNV, YYDKDF (reference sequence). This CDR3 is 18 amino acids long. The CDR3 here is CATSRTVESGPGGNTIYF. CDR3 DNA: TGTGCCACCAGCAGGACAGTGGAATCAGGACCCGGTGGGAACACCATATATTTT.

V gene TRBV5-1 combines with J gene TRBJ2-7; 10 bases fit TRBD1. There are 16 residues in the CDR3. J was trimmed by 7 bases and V by 1 base; bases with no gene match: 11. Germline CDR1 SGHRS, CDR2 YFSETQ. CDR3 loop: CASSLITGTGVNEQYF. Written as DNA, the CDR3 is TGCGCCAGCAGCTTGATCACCGGGACAGGGGTTAATGAGCAGTACTTC.